This T cell receptor delta chain stems from a study of Vδ1+ human thymocytes. Extracted RNA was reverse transcribed into cDNA. Multiplex PCR used pooled V-gene forward primers and a constant-region reverse primer to amplify CDR3s. TCRdb re-analyzed the multiplex PCR reads via CATT. This table holds about 25,000 delta-chain clones, under 8.5% found once. Study results and caveats: Despite high sort purity, approximately 20% of thymic T cell receptor delta sequences were Vdelta2. In the thymus, TRG and TRD repertoires looked highly polyclonal with Gaussian CDR3 lengths. Bulk data may be misread because of unexpected Vdelta2 sequences. TRG sequences recurred across donors, whereas TRD sequences stayed essentially private.

The CDR3 covers 18 residues. CDR1 and CDR2 (germline): TSWWSYY, QGS. Trimming stripped 0 bases from V and 0 bases from J, with 17 bases between. In this sample, this clone turned up a few times. Its matching antigen is unknown. Other DNA sequences of this sample code for an identical CDR3. The sorted cells were CD3+ Vdelta1+ Vdelta2- thymocytes from alphabeta-depleted thymus. Source material: Vdelta1+ gamma-delta thymocytes from the thymus. Subset indicated: FACS-sorted CD3+ TCRalphabeta- TCRVdelta1+ TCRVdelta2- thymocytes. The chain has TRDV1 and TRDJ1; D remains ambiguous. This clonotype originated in a girl under three years old who had congenital heart surgery. The CDR3 region has the DNA TGTGCTCTTGGGGAACTCCGTTTTCCACGTCGGTACACCGATAAACTCATCTTT. It is translated as CALGELRFPRRYTDKLIF.